Presented here are 25 T cell receptor beta chains from one specimen sequenced in a study of blood T cell repertoires in COVID-19. The method was immunoSEQ multiplex PCR; TCRdb's version includes in-frame clones alone and lacks a portion of them. There are some 200,000 clones in the sample; about nine tenths occur only once, and approximately 1.7% lies in the top ten. The source material was peripheral blood. The receptor set was obtained from a man between 70 and 80 years old with acute or convalescent COVID-19.

V is TRBV3-1 (or the pseudogene TRBV3-2) and J is TRBJ2-7; D is unclear. Germline-derived CDR1 and CDR2 are LGHDT and YNNKEL (reference sequence). The germline V and J ends were trimmed by 1 base and 3 bases, with 10 bases remaining between them. The CDR3 spans 14 residues. CDR3 bases: TGTGCCAGCAGCCAAGGAGGTGGAAACTACGAGCAGTACTTC. The encoded protein is CASSQGGGNYEQYF.

The chain recombines TRBV29-1 with TRBJ2-2; possible D gene TRBD1, 5 bases. Trimming took 3 bases from V and 5 from J, leaving 7 bases between them. This CDR3 comprises 12 residues. Germline lookup yields CDR1 SQVTM and CDR2 ANQGSEA. CDR3 residues: CSVDDSTGELFF. The CDR3, as DNA: TGCAGCGTTGATGACAGTACCGGGGAGCTGTTTTTT.

This chain joins TRBV24-1 and TRBJ2-7; TRBD1 aligns across 7 bases. CDR1 KGHDR and CDR2 SFDVKD come from the germline V gene. CDR3 length: 13 amino acids. V shed 4 bases and J 5 bases; nucleotides not matched to a gene: 4. As DNA, the CDR3 is TGTGCCACCAGTGACCCGGGGACAGACGAGCAGTACTTC. Its translation: CATSDPGTDEQYF.

The J gene is TRBJ1-6, the V gene TRBV27, with D maybe TRBD1 (5 bases). This CDR3 is built from 14 residues. Trimming took off 0 bases at V and 6 bases at J, with 6 bases between the two ends. Germline V gene lookup returns CDR1 MNHEY and CDR2 SMNVEV (reference sequence). The CDR3 sequence: CASSLSQGNSPLHF. CDR3 nucleotides: TGTGCCAGCAGTTTATCCCAGGGTAATTCACCCCTCCACTTT.

V gene TRBV10-3 combines with J gene TRBJ1-2, with D possibly matching TRBD1 (6 bases). V lost 2 bases and J lost 2, with 6 bases in between. The CDR3 totals 13 residues. CDR1 and CDR2 (germline): ENHRY, SYGVKD. The CDR3 DNA sequence: TGTGCCATCAGTGAGACAGGGAACTATGGCTACACCTTC. Amino acids: CAISETGNYGYTF.

The chain employs TRBV28 and TRBJ1-1; tentatively, D is TRBD1 (6 bases). CDR1 is MDHEN, CDR2 SYDVKM, per germline. V lost 8 bases and J 6 bases, leaving 28 bases between the germline ends. The CDR3 spans 17 residues. The CDR3 DNA follows: TGTGCCAGCCCCTCCCGCAGGGGCGGGGGGGAGTTGGCTGAAGCTTTCTTT. This gives the protein CASPSRRGGGELAEAFF.

The rearrangement links TRBV30 to TRBJ2-7, with 8 bases fitting TRBD1. The V gene's germline CDR1 is GTSNPN and CDR2 SVGIG (reference sequence). The CDR3 runs to 13 residues. V shed 4 bases, J shed 5 bases, and the junction held 7 bases outside the gene matches. The CDR3 loop is CAWNRQGSHEQYF. The CDR3 DNA follows: TGTGCCTGGAATAGACAGGGGAGCCACGAGCAGTACTTC.

The V gene is TRBV7-9, the J gene TRBJ1-4; possibly TRBD1 for D (5 bases). Germline V gene sequence: CDR1 SEHNR, CDR2 FQNEAQ (reference sequence). V was clipped by 1 base and J by 10 bases, with 16 bases between them. The CDR3 loop spans 15 amino acids. The chain's CDR3 is CASSLGPNMGGKLFF. The CDR3 bases are TGTGCCAGCAGCTTAGGCCCTAACATGGGGGGAAAACTGTTTTTT.

The chain recombines TRBV7-9 with TRBJ2-1; 7 bases agree with TRBD1. The CDR3 has 15 amino acids. With V trimmed by 4 bases and J by 5 bases, 8 bases remained unmatched. Germline lookup yields CDR1 SEHNR and CDR2 FQNEAQ (reference sequence). The CDR3 DNA sequence: TGTGCCAGCAGCTCCTGGACAGACAGGGACAATGAGCAGTTCTTC. This codes for CASSSWTDRDNEQFF.

This clone has a single count. The chain joins TRBV7-6 to TRBJ1-4; D is ambiguous. The length of the CDR3 is 16 residues. Between the trimmed V and J ends, which lost 0 bases and 7 bases, there was a span of 15 bases. Germline CDR1 SGHVS, CDR2 FNYEAQ. The DNA of the CDR3 is TGTGCCAGCAGCTTAGCAATGGGGAGATCGAGTGAAAAACTGTTTTTT. Translation: CASSLAMGRSSEKLFF. The whole variable domain, filled in from reference TRBV7-6 and TRBJ1-4, reads GAGVSQSPRYKVTKRGQDVALRCDPISGHVSLYWYRQALGQGPEFLTYFNYEAQQDKSGLPNDRFSAERPEGSISTLTIQRTEQRDSAMYRCASSLAMGRSSEKLFFGSGTQLSVL.

The chain couples TRBV29-1 to TRBJ2-1; 7 bases are a match to TRBD2. Germline CDR1 is SQVTM and CDR2 is ANQGSEA. V gave up 0 bases and J gave up 8 bases; unmatched junction bases: 4. The CDR3 runs to 13 residues. CDR3 in amino acids: CSVEDGRGDEQFF. The CDR3 DNA reads TGCAGCGTTGAAGATGGCCGGGGGGATGAGCAGTTCTTC.

V is TRBV4-1 and J is TRBJ2-7; 13 bases match TRBD2. V lost 3 bases, J lost 4 bases, and 6 bases stayed unmatched. CDR3 length equals 16 residues. The germline V gene has CDR1 MGHRA and CDR2 YSYEKL. This CDR3 reads CASSHQLAGGGYEQYF. The CDR3 DNA reads TGCGCCAGCAGCCATCAACTAGCGGGAGGGGGTTACGAGCAGTACTTC.

A single count supports this clone. The rearrangement joins TRBV7-2 to TRBJ2-1, with TRBD1 identical over 9 bases. Losses at the gene ends were 4 bases for V and 7 bases for J; bases not matched to a gene: 5. This CDR3 has 14 residues. From germline, CDR1 is SGHTA and CDR2 FQGNSA. The CDR3 here is CASSSGQGTNEQFF. CDR3 coding DNA: TGTGCCAGCAGCTCCGGACAGGGGACTAATGAGCAGTTCTTC. The complete variable domain, with remaining parts taken from reference TRBV7-2 and TRBJ2-1, reads GAGVSQSPSNKVTEKGKDVELRCDPISGHTALYWYRQSLGQGLEFLIYFQGNSAPDKSGLPSDRFSAERTGGSVSTLTIQRTQQEDSAVYLCASSSGQGTNEQFFGPGTRLTVL.

The chain employs TRBV7-9 and TRBJ2-7; TRBD1 matches at 11 bases. The CDR3 loop spans 16 amino acids. Germline CDR1 is SEHNR and CDR2 is FQNEAQ (reference sequence). The V and J ends lost 5 bases and 6 bases, in that order; junction bases with no gene match: 12. CDR3 region: CASSVGPGQGVSEQYF. The CDR3 region has the DNA TGTGCCAGCAGCGTAGGCCCGGGACAGGGGGTCTCCGAGCAGTACTTC. Full variable domain (outside the CDR3, taken from reference TRBV7-9 and TRBJ2-7): DTGVSQNPRHKITKRGQNVTFRCDPISEHNRLYWYRQTLGQGPEFLTYFQNEAQLEKSRLLSDRFSAERPKGSFSTLEIQRTEQGDSAMYLCASSVGPGQGVSEQYFGPGTRLTVT.

The chain carries TRBV5-6 and TRBJ2-6; 8 bases align to TRBD1. V lost 8 bases and J lost 0; bases outside the gene matches: 10. Germline assignment: CDR1 SGHDT and CDR2 YYEEEE. The CDR3 contains 17 residues. CDR3 residues: CASKFQGAGSGANVLTF. CDR3 coding DNA: TGTGCCAGTAAATTTCAGGGGGCCGGCTCTGGGGCCAACGTCCTGACTTTC.

The chain couples TRBV7-9 to TRBJ2-1, with 7 bases matching TRBD2. The germline V gene has CDR1 SEHNR and CDR2 FQNEAQ (reference sequence). Trimming cost V 1 base and J 5 bases; bases outside gene matches: 11. This CDR3 is built from 17 residues. The CDR3 spells CASSLELGRGMNNEQFF. CDR3 coding DNA: TGTGCCAGCAGCTTAGAACTAGGGAGGGGAATGAACAATGAGCAGTTCTTC.

The chain employs TRBV11-2 and TRBJ2-7; 11 bases align to TRBD2. The CDR3 is 15 amino acids. With 0 bases clipped from V and 7 bases from J, the junction kept 5 bases outside the gene matches. Germline CDR1 and CDR2: SGHAT and FQNNGV. The CDR3 DNA reads as TGTGCCAGCAGCTTAGAACTAGCGGGGGCGAAAGAGCAGTACTTC. It codes for CASSLELAGAKEQYF.

V is TRBV28 and J is TRBJ2-7; TRBD1 matches at 9 bases. Germline lookup yields CDR1 MDHEN and CDR2 SYDVKM. The CDR3 has 16 residues. The junction had 15 bases not matched to a gene; V was cut back by 7 bases and J by 5 bases. The chain's CDR3 is CASTAWGGTGSHEQYF. The CDR3 DNA reads as TGTGCCAGCACCGCGTGGGGGGGGACAGGGTCCCACGAGCAGTACTTC.

V is TRBV29-1 and J is TRBJ2-3; tentatively, D is TRBD1 (6 bases). V dropped 6 bases and J dropped 4 bases, with 17 bases sitting between them. CDR3 length: 14 amino acids. Per germline, CDR1 SQVTM and CDR2 ANQGSEA. CDR3 DNA sequence: TGCAGCGTCCTGGACAGTAGAAAACCAGATACGCAGTATTTT. Translated, it gives CSVLDSRKPDTQYF.

CDR3 in DNA: TGTGCCAGCAGTTTCGGGACAGGTTCTTCTGGAAACACCATATATTTT. Protein sequence: CASSFGTGSSGNTIYF. This chain uses TRBV28 with TRBJ1-3; 8 nucleotides agree with TRBD1. In germline, CDR1 is MDHEN, CDR2 SYDVKM. The CDR3 is made up of 16 amino acids. The V and J ends lost 3 bases and 1 base, in that order; junction bases with no gene match: 5.

The chain has TRBV2 and TRBJ2-7, with TRBD2 matching over 7 bases. The V gene's germline CDR1 is SNHLY and CDR2 FYNNEI. The CDR3 runs to 12 residues. V gave up 4 bases and J gave up 5 bases; unmatched junction bases: 2. The chain's CDR3 is CASSVGGDEQYF. The CDR3 bases are TGTGCCAGCAGTGTTGGGGGGGACGAGCAGTACTTC.

This clone was found once. The chain employs TRBV12-3 or TRBV12-4 and TRBJ2-7; maybe TRBD2 (6 bases). The CDR3 is 13 amino acids. V lost 6 bases and J lost 7, with 16 bases in between. CDR3: CASRVDTAGEQYF. DNA for the CDR3: TGTGCCAGCAGGGTGGACACGGCGGGGGAGCAGTACTTC.

V gene TRBV6-5 combines with J gene TRBJ1-2; the D gene is possibly TRBD1 (6 bases). Germline V gives CDR1 MNHEY, CDR2 SVGAGI. This CDR3 has 16 amino acids. V was shortened by 0 bases and J by 6 bases, with 17 bases between the two germline ends. CDR3 in DNA: TGTGCCAGCAGTTACTCGAGTAGGGTGAGGGGGAATGGCTACACCTTC. Protein product: CASSYSSRVRGNGYTF.

The rearrangement uses TRBV27 and TRBJ1-3; a possible D gene is TRBD1 (6 bases). Germline V gene data show CDR1 as MNHEY and CDR2 as SMNVEV (reference sequence). V lost 5 bases and J lost 0, with 14 bases in between. This CDR3 is built from 16 residues. CDR3 DNA sequence: TGTGCCAGCAGTCTCGGGACACCTAACTCTGGAAACACCATATATTTT. Its translation: CASSLGTPNSGNTIYF.

Only a few counts were recorded for this clone. V is TRBV7-2 and J is TRBJ2-3; no reliable D call. The V end lost 1 base, the J end lost 3 bases, and 5 bases lay between the germline ends. Germline assignment: CDR1 SGHTA and CDR2 FQGNSA. The CDR3 sequence is 13 residues long. The CDR3 is CASSLDGTDTQYF. The CDR3 coding sequence is TGTGCCAGCAGCTTAGACGGGACAGATACGCAGTATTTT.